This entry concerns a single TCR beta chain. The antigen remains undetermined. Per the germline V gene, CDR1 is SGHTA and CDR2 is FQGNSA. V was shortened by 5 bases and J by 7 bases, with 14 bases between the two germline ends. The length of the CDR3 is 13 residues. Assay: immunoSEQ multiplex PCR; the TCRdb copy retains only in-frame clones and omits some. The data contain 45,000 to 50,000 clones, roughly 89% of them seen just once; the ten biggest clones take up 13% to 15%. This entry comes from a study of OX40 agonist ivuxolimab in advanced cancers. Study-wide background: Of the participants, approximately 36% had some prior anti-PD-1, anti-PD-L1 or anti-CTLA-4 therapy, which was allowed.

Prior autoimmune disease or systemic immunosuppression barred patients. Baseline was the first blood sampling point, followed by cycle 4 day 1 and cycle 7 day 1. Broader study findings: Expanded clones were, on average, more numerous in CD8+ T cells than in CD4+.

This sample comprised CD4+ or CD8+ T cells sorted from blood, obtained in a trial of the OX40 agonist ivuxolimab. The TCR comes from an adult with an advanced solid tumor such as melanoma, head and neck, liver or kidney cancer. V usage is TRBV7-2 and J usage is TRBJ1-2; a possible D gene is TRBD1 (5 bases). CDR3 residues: CASSQDMVRGYTF. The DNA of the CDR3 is TGTGCCAGCAGCCAGGACATGGTGCGTGGCTACACCTTC.